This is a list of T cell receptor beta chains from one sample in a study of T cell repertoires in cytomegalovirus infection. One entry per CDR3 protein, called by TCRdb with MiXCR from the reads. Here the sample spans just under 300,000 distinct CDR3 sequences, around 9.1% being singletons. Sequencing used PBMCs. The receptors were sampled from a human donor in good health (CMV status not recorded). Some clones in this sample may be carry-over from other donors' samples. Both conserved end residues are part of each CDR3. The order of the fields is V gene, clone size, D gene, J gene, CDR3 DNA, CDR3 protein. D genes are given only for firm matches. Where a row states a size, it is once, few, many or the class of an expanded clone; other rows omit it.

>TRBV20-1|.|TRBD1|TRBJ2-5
TGCAGTGCGGGACAGGGTCGGGAGACCCCGTACTTC
CSAGQGRETPYF
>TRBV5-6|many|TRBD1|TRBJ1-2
TGTGCCAGCAGCACCTCCGGGACAGACTATGGCTACACCTTC
CASSTSGTDYGYTF
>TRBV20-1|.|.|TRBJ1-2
TGCAGTGCGATCCACGCTGGGCAGATTGGCTACACCTTC
CSAIHAGQIGYTF
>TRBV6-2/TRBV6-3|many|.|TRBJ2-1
TGTGCCAGCAGTACTACCAATGAGCAGTTCTTC
CASSTTNEQFF
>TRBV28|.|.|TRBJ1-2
TGTGCCAGCAGTTTTGTACCGGACATCTATGGCTACACCTTC
CASSFVPDIYGYTF
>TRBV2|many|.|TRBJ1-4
TGTGCCAGCAGTGAAGCGACCGAATGGGGGAATGAAAAACTGTTTTTT
CASSEATEWGNEKLFF
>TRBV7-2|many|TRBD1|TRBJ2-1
TGTGCCAGCAACGCCGGGACAGGGAACAATGAGCAGTTCTTC
CASNAGTGNNEQFF
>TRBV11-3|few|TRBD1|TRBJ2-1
TGTGCCAGCAGCTTAGGATCCAGGGGGACAAGCTCCTACAATGAGCAGTTCTTC
CASSLGSRGTSSYNEQFF
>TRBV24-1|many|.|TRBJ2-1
TGTGCCACTTCTCCGGGGGGCGCTTACAATGAGCAGTTCTTC
CATSPGGAYNEQFF
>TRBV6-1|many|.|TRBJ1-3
TGTGCCAGCAGTATCCTCAGGGATTATGGGGGAAACACCATATATTTT
CASSILRDYGGNTIYF
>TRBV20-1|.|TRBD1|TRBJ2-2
TGCAGTGCCCCATTGGGACAGAAGAACACCGGGGAGCTGTTTTTT
CSAPLGQKNTGELFF
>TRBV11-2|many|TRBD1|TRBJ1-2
TGTGCCAGCAGCGTCGACAGGGGGATTGGCTACACCTTC
CASSVDRGIGYTF
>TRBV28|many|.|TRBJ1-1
TGTGCCAGCAGTTCCTACGGGGACAAGAACACTGAAGCTTTCTTT
CASSSYGDKNTEAFF
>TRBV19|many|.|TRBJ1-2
TGTGCCAACTCGATTGACTATGGCTACACCTTC
CANSIDYGYTF
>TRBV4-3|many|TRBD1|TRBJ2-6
TGCGCCAGCAGCCAAGTTAGACAGGGGTCCGCCGGGGCCAACGTCCTGACTTTC
CASSQVRQGSAGANVLTF
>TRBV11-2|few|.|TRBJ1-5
TGTGCCAGCAGCCCCGGACAGAATAGCAATCAGCCCCAGCATTTT
CASSPGQNSNQPQHF
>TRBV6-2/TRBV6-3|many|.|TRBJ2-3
TGTGCCAGCAGTAACACAGATACGCAGTATTTT
CASSNTDTQYF
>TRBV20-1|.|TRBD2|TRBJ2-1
TGCAGTGCTAGGCTCCTAGCGGGGTTGAATGAGCAGTTCTTC
CSARLLAGLNEQFF
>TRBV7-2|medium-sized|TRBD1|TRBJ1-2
TGTGCCAGCAGCTCCCAGGGGACAGAGTATGGCTACACCTTC
CASSSQGTEYGYTF
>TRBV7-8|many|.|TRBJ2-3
TGTGCCAGCAGAAGTCTGTGGGACACCACCACAGATACGCAGTATTTT
CASRSLWDTTTDTQYF
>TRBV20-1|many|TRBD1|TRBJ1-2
TGCAGTGCCGATTACCGGGACAGGGGACGAGGCTACACCTTC
CSADYRDRGRGYTF
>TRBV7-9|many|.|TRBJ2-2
TGTGCCAGCAGCTTACGGTTCGGGGGAGAGGGCACCGGGGAGCTGTTTTTT
CASSLRFGGEGTGELFF
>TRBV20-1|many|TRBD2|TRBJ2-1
TGCAGTGCTAGAGAGGTTAGCGGGGGAGGCAATGAGCAGTTCTTC
CSAREVSGGGNEQFF
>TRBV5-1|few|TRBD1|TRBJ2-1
TGCGCCAGCAGTCCTACGTCCGGGACAGGGACTCTTGAGCAGTTCTTC
CASSPTSGTGTLEQFF
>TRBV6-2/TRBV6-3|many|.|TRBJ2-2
TGTGCCAGCAGTTCGCAGCGTCGGAACACCGGGGAGCTGTTTTTT
CASSSQRRNTGELFF
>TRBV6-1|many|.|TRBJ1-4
TGTGCCAGCAGCCAGCCCGATGAAAAACTGTTTTTT
CASSQPDEKLFF
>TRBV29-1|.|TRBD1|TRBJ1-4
TGCAGCGTTGAACTGAGGCAGGGGGATGAAAAACTGTTTTTT
CSVELRQGDEKLFF
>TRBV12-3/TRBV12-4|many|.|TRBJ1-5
TGTGCCAGCAGAACAGGGTGGAATCAGCCCCAGCATTTT
CASRTGWNQPQHF
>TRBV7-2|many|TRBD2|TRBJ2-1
TGTGCCAGCACCTACGAGCCTAGCGGGGGGGAGGAGTTCTTC
CASTYEPSGGEEFF
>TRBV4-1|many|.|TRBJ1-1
TGTGCCAGCAGCCACCAACAAGCCGGGACACCTGAAGCTTTCTTT
CASSHQQAGTPEAFF
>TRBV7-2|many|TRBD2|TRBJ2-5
TGTGCCAGCAGCTCAACGGCGGGGGGGCCCGGTGAGACCCAGTACTTC
CASSSTAGGPGETQYF
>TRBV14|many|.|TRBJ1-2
TGTGCCAGCAGCCAATACCGTAATGGCTACACCTTC
CASSQYRNGYTF
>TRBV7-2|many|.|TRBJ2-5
TGTGCCAGCAGCTCGAACAGGGAGACCCAGTACTTC
CASSSNRETQYF
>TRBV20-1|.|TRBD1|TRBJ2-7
TGCAGTGCTAGTGGTAGGGACAGAACTTACGAGCAGTACTTC
CSASGRDRTYEQYF
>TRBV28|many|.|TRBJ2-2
TGTGCCAGCAGTTTACTGGTCGGGGAGCTGTTTTTT
CASSLLVGELFF
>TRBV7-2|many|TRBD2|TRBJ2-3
TGTGCCAGCAGCTCCCCAACGGGGGGGATCACAGATACGCAGTATTTT
CASSSPTGGITDTQYF
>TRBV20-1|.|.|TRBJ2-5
TGCAGTGCCCCCGAGGGGCTAGCGGAGACCCAGTACTTC
CSAPEGLAETQYF
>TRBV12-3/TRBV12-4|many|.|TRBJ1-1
TGTGCCAGCAGTTTTGGGACCTCGAAGACTGAAGCTTTCTTT
CASSFGTSKTEAFF
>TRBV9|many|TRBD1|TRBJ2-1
TGTGCCAGCCGGGACAGGGATGGGAATGAGCAGTTCTTC
CASRDRDGNEQFF
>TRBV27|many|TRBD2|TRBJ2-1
TGTGCCAGCAGTTTCCGGACTAGCGGGGGGGCCTGGTTCTTC
CASSFRTSGGAWFF
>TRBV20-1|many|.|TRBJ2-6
TGCAGTGCTAGAGATCCGGGGGCCCTAGGTGGGGCCAACGTCCTGACTTTC
CSARDPGALGGANVLTF
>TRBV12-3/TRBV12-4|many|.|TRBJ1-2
TGTGCCAGCACCTTTCACAGGGACAACTATGGCTACACCTTC
CASTFHRDNYGYTF
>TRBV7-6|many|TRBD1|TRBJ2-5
TGTGCTAGCAGCTTAGAGGGGGCAGAGACCCAGTACTTC
CASSLEGAETQYF
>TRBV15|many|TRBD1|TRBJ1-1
TGTGCCACCAGCAAGGGGACAGTGAACACTGAAGCTTTCTTT
CATSKGTVNTEAFF
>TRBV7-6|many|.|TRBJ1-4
TGTGCCAGCAGCTTAGCGAAGGCCCGGGGATATAATGAAAAACTGTTTTTT
CASSLAKARGYNEKLFF
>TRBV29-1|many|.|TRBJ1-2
TGCAGCGTTGAGGGACACAACTATGGCTACACCTTC
CSVEGHNYGYTF
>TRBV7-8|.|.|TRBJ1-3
TGTGCCAGCAGCTTACGGGGGCCTTCTGGAAACACCATATATTTT
CASSLRGPSGNTIYF
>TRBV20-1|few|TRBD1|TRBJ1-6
TGCAGTGCCGCCGCCGGGACAGAGACTTCACCCCTCCACTTT
CSAAAGTETSPLHF
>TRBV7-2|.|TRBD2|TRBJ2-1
TGTGCCAGCAGCTTAGTTGGGCTAGCGGGGGGCCGGGACAATGAGCAGTTCTTC
CASSLVGLAGGRDNEQFF
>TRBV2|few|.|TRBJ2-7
TGTGCCAGCCTCTTGGGGCAGGGTCGCGAGCAGTACTTC
CASLLGQGREQYF
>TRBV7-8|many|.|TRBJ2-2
TGTGCCAGCATCCTGGGGTACTCCGCGAACACCGGGGAGCTGTTTTTT
CASILGYSANTGELFF
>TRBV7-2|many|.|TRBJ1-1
TGTGCCAGCAGTTCATTTCCCGGGACAGAAGCTTTCTTT
CASSSFPGTEAFF
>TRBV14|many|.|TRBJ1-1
TGTGCCAGCAGCCAAGATCAAACCGGGGCCGGGGGAGCTTTCTTT
CASSQDQTGAGGAFF